This TCR beta chain comes out of a study of shared clonotypes between healthy human individuals. Study information: There were three CD4 naive, three CD4 memory, two CD8 naive and one CD8 memory plates per donor.

When replicate PCRs were run on sorted subsets, they used around 200 ng DNA, about 30,000 T cell genomes. Here immunoSEQ multiplex PCR was the method, and the copy in TCRdb shows in-frame clones only, minus some. The table shows about 2.2 million clones, with 85% to 95% occurring only once. Study findings and constraints: The sole specimen, blood, was sampled, and tissue repertoires likely differ. On the whole, naive subsets had larger estimated richness than memory subsets had.

V was trimmed by 6 bases and J by 3 bases, leaving 14 bases between them. This CDR3 comprises 15 residues. CDR1 and CDR2 (germline): MNHNY, SVGAGI (reference sequence). With regard to this clone: Its specificity is unknown.

The naive CD8 fraction comprised CD45RO-negative cells positively selected for CCR7 and excluded terminally differentiated effector memory CD45RA+ cells. This rearrangement joins TRBV6-6 to TRBJ1-4; maybe TRBD1 (6 bases). The receptor comes from a man aged 18 to 29 in good health. Some clones in this sample may be carry-over from other donors' samples. The sequenced sample was naive CD8+ T cells from PBMCs. The CDR3, as DNA: TGTGCCAGCAGCCCGAACAGGGTACCTAATGAAAAACTGTTTTTT. Translation gives CASSPNRVPNEKLFF.